A single count supports the clone carrying this T cell receptor (beta chain). This sample is drawn from a study of post-analysis software for immune sequencing data. Prepared libraries of TCR beta cDNA carried unique molecular identifiers. Each CDR3 protein is one row after TCRdb ran MiXCR on the PCR reads. The sample holds under 900,000 distinct CDR3 sequences, roughly 50% seen once. Sequenced input: blood. The origin of this receptor is a girl between 10 and 17 years old with multiple sclerosis.

The CDR3 spells CSARSAGQGPEAFF. CDR3 DNA: TGCAGTGCTAGGTCCGCTGGGCAGGGCCCTGAAGCTTTCTTT. The chain employs TRBV20-1 and TRBJ1-1; tentative D call: TRBD1 (5 bases). Germline CDR1 and CDR2: DFQATT and SNEGSKA (reference sequence). This CDR3 spans 14 amino acids. V shed 3 bases and J shed 6 bases, with 17 bases lying between them.